The 9 T cell receptor beta chains presented below share a single source sample, sequenced in a study of radiation and T cells in renal cell carcinoma. The treatment here: treatment-naive control, cytoreductive nephrectomy. TCRdb's table, derived via immunoSEQ multiplex PCR, lists solely in-frame clones and lacks some. Of more than 15,000 clones listed, about 61% are singletons. The source material was tumor tissue, sampled from a patient whose treatment was nephrectomy without radiotherapy. These receptors came from a man aged 50-60 years with renal cell carcinoma.

The chain carries TRBV4-2 and TRBJ1-2; D gene uncertain. This CDR3 is built from 16 residues. Germline assignment: CDR1 LGHNA and CDR2 YNFKEQ. Trimming took 0 bases from V and 4 from J, leaving 15 bases between them. The CDR3, as DNA: TGTGCCAGCAGCCAAGAGGTGCAGGCTAGAGTCTATGGCTACACCTTC. Amino acid sequence: CASSQEVQARVYGYTF.

V gene TRBV7-9 combines with J gene TRBJ1-3, with D perhaps TRBD1 (5 bases). Germline CDR1 SEHNR, CDR2 FQNEAQ (reference sequence). The V end was cut by 5 bases, the J end by 0 bases, with 11 bases between. The CDR3 is made up of 15 amino acids. The CDR3 loop is CASSPPGLSGNTIYF. The CDR3 DNA sequence: TGTGCCAGCAGCCCCCCAGGGCTCTCTGGAAACACCATATATTTT. Drawing the rest from reference TRBV7-9 and TRBJ1-3, the complete variable domain is DTGVSQNPRHKITKRGQNVTFRCDPISEHNRLYWYRQTLGQGPEFLTYFQNEAQLEKSRLLSDRFSAERPKGSFSTLEIQRTEQGDSAMYLCASSPPGLSGNTIYFGEGSWLTVV.

V and J are TRBV18 and TRBJ1-1; 7 bases map to TRBD1. V lost 5 bases to trimming and J lost 5 bases; unmatched junction nucleotides: 8. This CDR3 comprises 14 residues. In germline, CDR1 is KGHSH, CDR2 LQKENI. Here the CDR3 reads CASSRDRGGTEAFF. CDR3 bases: TGTGCCAGCTCAAGGGACAGAGGAGGGACTGAAGCTTTCTTT.

The rearrangement links TRBV5-1 to TRBJ2-3; 16 bases align to TRBD2. Unmatched junction bases numbered 5, after V lost 5 bases and J lost 5 bases. The CDR3 runs 16 residues. From germline, CDR1 is SGHRS and CDR2 YFSETQ. This chain's CDR3 is CASRPGLAGGRDTQYF. The CDR3 DNA sequence: TGCGCCAGCAGACCGGGACTAGCGGGAGGGAGAGATACGCAGTATTTT.

The sample holds a few counts of this clone. The V and J genes are TRBV27 and TRBJ2-1; D not resolved. V dropped 2 bases and J dropped 3 bases, with 11 bases sitting between them. The CDR3 consists of 15 residues. Germline values: CDR1 MNHEY, CDR2 SMNVEV (reference sequence). This chain's CDR3 is CASSLRGPVYNEQFF. The CDR3 nucleotides are TGTGCCAGCAGTTTACGAGGACCCGTCTACAATGAGCAGTTCTTC.

The V and J genes are TRBV18 and TRBJ1-2, with D possibly matching TRBD1 (5 bases). The V gene lost 6 bases and the J gene lost 0 bases, with 14 bases spanning the gap. Germline V CDR1 and CDR2: KGHSH, LQKENI. This CDR3 region has 15 residues. CDR3 nucleotides: TGTGCCAGCTCTCTGACAGCTCAAGCTAACTATGGCTACACCTTC. It yields the protein CASSLTAQANYGYTF.

This clone has just a few counts. The chain combines TRBV2 with TRBJ1-2; D remains unclear. CDR3 length equals 13 residues. Germline-derived CDR1 and CDR2 are SNHLY and FYNNEI. Trimming left V 4 bases short and J 10 bases short, with 16 bases between. CDR3 protein: CASSANGHTDYTF. In DNA form, the CDR3 reads TGTGCCAGCAGTGCGAACGGGCATACCGACTACACCTTC.

This clone was recorded a few times. This rearrangement joins TRBV4-3 to TRBJ2-1, with 7 bases fitting TRBD2. V trimming: 8 bases; J trimming: 0 bases; junction bases outside the gene matches: 4. This CDR3 spans 14 amino acids. Germline values: CDR1 LGHNA, CDR2 YSLEER. The CDR3 nucleotides are TGCGCCAGCGGAGCGGGACTCTCCTACAATGAGCAGTTCTTC. Its protein product is CASGAGLSYNEQFF.

This chain joins TRBV6-1 and TRBJ1-2; D gene uncertain. CDR1 MNHNS and CDR2 SASEGT come from the germline V gene. Trimming took off 0 bases at V and 2 bases at J, with 4 bases between the two ends. The length of the CDR3 is 13 residues. In DNA, the CDR3 is TGTGCCAGCAGTGAAGCAGGGAACTATGGCTACACCTTC. It is translated as CASSEAGNYGYTF.